Sequencing of this T cell receptor (beta chain) was carried out in a study of shared clonotypes between healthy human individuals. General observations from the study: Generally, naive subsets came out with larger estimated richness than memory subsets. Shared across a few donors were roughly 4.7% of the naive CD4 clonotypes. All-four-donor shared clonotypes had higher generation probabilities than non-shared clonotypes did.

Concerning this clone itself: The antigen remains unidentified.

Germline CDR1 SGHNT, CDR2 YYREEE (reference sequence). After removal of 4 bases from V and 2 bases from J, the junction contained 7 bases not matched to a gene. The CDR3 length is 15 residues. Using 200 ng DNA, about 30,000 T cell genomes, the sorted-subset replicate PCRs were run. Profiled with immunoSEQ multiplex PCR; TCRdb holds only in-frame clones, not every one. The sample includes 2 million to 2.5 million clones, roughly 95% of them seen just once. This chain connects TRBV5-4 to TRBJ2-5, with TRBD2 matching over 8 bases. Sequenced: naive CD4+ T cells sorted from blood. Described subset: CD45RA+ positively selected. The source of this sequence is a man between 18 and 35 years old in good health. CDR3 bases: TGTGCCAGCAGCCTAGAACGGGGGGGGCAAGAGACCCAGTACTTC. It specifies CASSLERGGQETQYF. The whole variable domain, filled in from reference TRBV5-4 and TRBJ2-5, reads ETGVTQSPTHLIKTRGQQVTLRCSSQSGHNTVSWYQQALGQGPQFIFQYYREEENGRGNFPPRFSGLQFPNYSSELNVNALELDDSALYLCASSLERGGQETQYFGPGTRLLVL.